Listed here is a single T cell receptor (beta chain). This entry belongs to a study of blood T cell repertoires in COVID-19. Across the study: From the United States, Italy and Spain came samples of acute and convalescent COVID-19.

Profiling relied on immunoSEQ multiplex PCR, and the TCRdb table lists in-frame clones only, not all of them. Of around 100,000 clones listed, approximately 88% are singletons. Trimming took 7 bases from V and 2 from J; bases not matched to a gene: 9. The CDR3 is 17 amino acids. CDR1 SGHRS and CDR2 YFSETQ come from the germline V gene. The specimen was peripheral blood. The J gene is TRBJ2-2, the V gene TRBV5-1; 12 positions agree with TRBD2. This clonotype was obtained from a human donor in a cohort sampled during active COVID-19. The CDR3, as DNA: TGCGCCAGCCGCATTCTAGCGGGGGGGCCAAACACCGGGGAGCTGTTTTTT. It encodes CASRILAGGPNTGELFF.